This T cell receptor beta chain came from a study of cytomegalovirus exposure and HLA in healthy donors. V shed 4 bases and J shed 3 bases, with 13 bases lying between them. The V gene's germline CDR1 is GTSNPN and CDR2 SVGIG (reference sequence). The CDR3 loop spans 13 amino acids. The PCR had 60 Vbeta and 13 Jbeta primers. Assay used: immunoSEQ multiplex PCR; TCRdb lists only in-frame clones, some missing. Of 200,000 to 250,000 clones listed, approximately 80% are singletons. The sample taken for sequencing was PBMCs. The sequence was obtained from a boy aged 2 to 10 in good health and CMV-seronegative. The V call is TRBV30, the J call TRBJ2-7; unclear D gene. For the CDR3, the DNA is TGTGCCTGGACCCTCGACTCGTACTACGAGCAGTACTTC. It translates to CAWTLDSYYEQYF.